This section outlines one T cell receptor beta chain sequence together with its context. No antigen is known for it. No much larger clonotype is one base removed from it; base qualities were not supplied. This entry is derived from a study of PD-1 blockade in classical Hodgkin lymphoma (dated by TCRdb to 2020 to 2022). About the investigation overall: Nivolumab dosing was 3 mg/kg intravenously every 2 weeks, continuing until either disease progression or unacceptable toxicity. The study used CyTOF and TCR beta sequencing to define a peripheral blood immune signature of response to PD-1 blockade in classical Hodgkin lymphoma.

The sample's time point label, decoded: cycle 2 day 1 (C2D1) of nivolumab. Relapse after autologous stem cell transplantation had occurred in all trial patients, and cohorts A, B and C were distinguished by prior brentuximab vedotin exposure. The trial cohort included more than 55 patients with relapsed/refractory classical Hodgkin lymphoma, and each patient had a best overall response of complete response, partial response or progressive disease. Trial patients were treated with single-agent nivolumab in the multi-cohort phase II CheckMate 205 trial. Best overall response was determined by an independent review committee according to the 2007 International Working Group response criteria. Trial PBMCs were collected just before the start of nivolumab (C1D1) and during therapy at cycle 2 day 1 and cycle 4 day 1. Peripheral blood was collected in 8 mL Vacutainer Cell Preparation Tubes, from which PBMCs were isolated by centrifugation and then cryopreserved.

The Qiagen DNeasy kit was used to extract genomic DNA both from unsorted PBMCs and from the negatively selected CD4+ and CD8+ fractions. Using primers that anneal to V and J segments, immunoSEQ multiplex PCR amplified the TCR beta CDR3 regions. A synthetic immune receptor repertoire was used to minimize amplification bias, and remaining bias was computationally removed after sequencing. As for how the authors treated the data: Custom Python scripts were used to quantify repertoire diversity as the Shannon entropy index. Unsorted, CD4+ and CD8+ repertoires were analyzed separately, except for combined analyses in which CD4+ and CD8+ sequences were merged in silico. A clone was considered expanded if an increase in frequency of at least 2-fold after treatment relative to C1D1 was found, and a pseudocount of 0.5 was applied to clones undetected at baseline. Clones with 0 or 1 copy at C1D1 were classified as singleton clones, and clones with 2 or more copies were classified as non-singleton clones. Clones expanded in unsorted samples were assigned a CD4+, CD8+ or unknown annotation through matching of protein sequences in sorted samples from the same patient. Wilcoxon tests on paired samples were used to test changes in diversity from C1D1 to C4D1. This immuneACCESS table, as held by TCRdb, lists in-frame sequences with V and J called but not all clones. Of the missing ones, under half trace to an unresolved V gene in checked studies; the others have no known cause. From that table come the V and J calls and clone size; the DNA was used to work out D and trimming. This sample lists 40,000 to 50,000 clones; roughly 86% were detected once. The top ten clones comprise about 5.5% of the sample.

Summary of the overall study and its limitations: Baseline TCR diversity was reported as lower in newly diagnosed patients than in healthy donors, and lower still in relapsed/refractory patients. Lower diversity was observed in patients in whom nivolumab was started less than 1 year after ASCT, and these patients were excluded from later analyses so that confounding by immune reconstitution would be avoided. Among trial patients, those achieving complete response had baseline diversity similar to that of newly diagnosed patients, while diversity was significantly lower in partial responders and progressors. The study was limited to a single clinical trial cohort, and causes of repertoire differences, possibly disease activity or prior therapy, remained undefined. CD4+ but not CD8+ TCR diversity rose significantly by C4D1 (p=0.0027 vs p=0.16), most apparent in complete responders (p=0.02).

As encoded in the germline V gene, CDR1 is MNHNS while CDR2 is SASEGT. The germline V and J ends show losses of 6 bases and 1 base respectively, and no gene match explains 2 bases of the junction. Including cysteine and phenylalanine, the CDR3 has 13 amino acids. Only the CDR3 DNA is retained, 39 bases long and in frame from the first base. Sequenced material: peripheral blood mononuclear cells (PBMCs), taken before the second cycle of nivolumab. This sequence uses TRBV6-1 and TRBJ2-7; 8 junctional bases match TRBD1. The sequence came from a human donor with classical Hodgkin lymphoma. The base sequence is TGTGCCAGCAGCCGGGACAGGTCCTACGAGCAGTACTTC. This encodes CASSRDRSYEQYF.